The 27 T cell receptor beta chains below all came from one sample that was sequenced in a study of graft-versus-host responses after intestinal transplantation. Clones were sequenced by immunoSEQ multiplex PCR, and TCRdb holds only the in-frame ones, with some missing. Among about 120,000 clones, approximately 90% were seen once, and the ten largest hold more than 0.15%. The antigens these receptors bind are not known. The material was unstimulated CD4+ T cells sorted from spleen or lymph node cells, obtained before intestinal transplant. These receptor sequences come from a human donor who received an intestinal transplant.

With regard to this clone: One junction end does not reproduce the germline sequence, and a read error may be involved. Within the sample, other DNA sequences also encode this same CDR3. The chain combines TRBV5-1 with TRBJ2-3, with 11 bases that match TRBD2. This CDR3 has 16 residues. Germline V gives CDR1 SGHRS, CDR2 YFSETQ. The CDR3: CASSPTTSGRTDTQYF. The DNA for the CDR3 is TGCGCTAGCAGCCCGACAACTAGCGGGAGAACAGATACGCAGTATTTT. The variable domain in full, with the rest retrieved from reference TRBV5-1 and TRBJ2-3, is KAGVTQTPRYLIKTRGQQVTLSCSPISGHRSVSWYQQTPGQGLQFLFEYFSETQRNKGNFPGRFSGRQFSNSRSEMNVSTLELGDSALYLCASSPTTSGRTDTQYFGPGTRLTVL.

V usage is TRBV7-9 and J usage is TRBJ2-5; 7 bases match TRBD1. The CDR3 has 15 amino acids. Germline V gene data show CDR1 as SEHNR and CDR2 as FQNEAQ (reference sequence). V gave up 0 bases and J gave up 5 bases; unmatched junction bases: 6. CDR3 loop: CASSLARQGRETQYF. In DNA, the CDR3 is TGTGCCAGCAGCTTAGCGAGACAGGGTAGGGAGACCCAGTACTTC.

J is TRBJ1-2 and V is TRBV27; TRBD1 matches at 7 bases. Germline V gene lookup returns CDR1 MNHEY and CDR2 SMNVEV (reference sequence). The CDR3 loop spans 15 amino acids. V shed 5 bases and J 6 bases; nucleotides not matched to a gene: 12. CDR3: CASSPIPQGRNGYTF. The DNA for the CDR3 is TGTGCCAGCAGTCCAATACCACAGGGGCGAAATGGCTACACCTTC.

This sequence joins TRBV10-3 and TRBJ2-1, with a weak D call TRBD1 (6 bases). CDR3 length: 14 residues. Deletions cut 3 bases from V and 7 bases from J, with 13 bases between. Germline V CDR1 and CDR2: ENHRY, SYGVKD. CDR3 residues: CAISDQLGANEQFF. CDR3 DNA sequence: TGTGCCATCAGTGACCAATTGGGGGCGAATGAGCAGTTCTTC.

V is TRBV6-5 and J is TRBJ1-5, with TRBD1 matching over 9 bases. CDR3 size: 16 residues. CDR1 and CDR2 from the germline V gene are MNHEY and SVGAGI. Losses at the gene ends were 4 bases for V and 2 bases for J; bases not matched to a gene: 6. This chain's CDR3 is CASSSRDREGNQPQHF. As DNA, the CDR3 is TGTGCCAGCAGTTCCCGGGACAGGGAGGGCAATCAGCCCCAGCATTTT.

This clone was counted a few times. The gene calls are TRBV4-1 and TRBJ1-6; D is perhaps TRBD1 (5 bases). The V gene lost 4 bases and the J gene lost 9 bases, with 16 bases spanning the gap. Per the germline V gene, CDR1 is MGHRA and CDR2 is YSYEKL. This CDR3 comprises 15 residues. CDR3 residues: CASSPPGTFASPLHF. CDR3 nucleotide sequence: TGCGCCAGCAGCCCCCCCGGGACTTTCGCTTCACCCCTCCACTTT.

The chain employs TRBV9 and TRBJ1-3; 7 nucleotides line up with TRBD1. With V trimmed by 1 base and J by 0 bases, 4 bases remained unmatched. Per the germline V gene, CDR1 is SGDLS and CDR2 is YYNGEE. This CDR3 contains 16 residues. CDR3 residues: CASSVRTGNSGNTIYF. CDR3 DNA: TGTGCCAGCAGCGTAAGGACAGGCAACTCTGGAAACACCATATATTTT.

The chain is built from TRBV28 and TRBJ1-3, with 11 positions matching TRBD1. CDR1 MDHEN and CDR2 SYDVKM come from the germline V gene. V lost 5 bases and J lost 4; bases outside the gene matches: 7. CDR3 length: 16 amino acids. The DNA for the CDR3 is TGTGCCAGCAGTACGCCGGGACAGGGGGAAGGAAACACCATATATTTT. Protein: CASSTPGQGEGNTIYF.

This clone has just one count. J is TRBJ1-5 and V is TRBV5-5; D possibly corresponds to TRBD1 (5 bases). The length of the CDR3 is 16 residues. The V end was cut by 0 bases, the J end by 4 bases, with 14 bases between. Germline assignment: CDR1 SGHKS and CDR2 YYEKEE (reference sequence). The CDR3 loop reads CASSLVGGASNQPQHF. CDR3 DNA: TGTGCCAGCAGCTTGGTTGGAGGGGCGTCAAATCAGCCCCAGCATTTT.

This clone appeared once. The chain employs TRBV2 and TRBJ2-1; tentatively, D is TRBD1 (10 bases). This CDR3 is built from 19 residues. Looked up from germline, CDR1 is SNHLY and CDR2 is FYNNEI. Trimming took off 7 bases at V and 7 bases at J, with 32 bases between the two ends. CDR3 nucleotide sequence: TGTGCCAGCATGGTGGGACAGGGGAGTCCTAGCGGGGCATTGAATGAGCAGTTCTTC. Protein product: CASMVGQGSPSGALNEQFF.

This sequence joins TRBV4-2 and TRBJ2-3, with 11 nucleotides matching TRBD2. V trimming: 2 bases; J trimming: 4 bases; junction bases outside the gene matches: 5. Germline loops: CDR1 LGHNA, CDR2 YNFKEQ. The CDR3 totals 16 residues. The CDR3 region is CASSQKTSGDPDTQYF. CDR3 DNA sequence: TGTGCCAGCAGCCAAAAGACTAGCGGGGATCCAGATACGCAGTATTTT.

V and J are TRBV11-2 and TRBJ1-1; 8 positions match TRBD1. CDR1 SGHAT and CDR2 FQNNGV come from the germline V gene. V shed 5 bases, J shed 11 bases, and the junction held 7 bases outside the gene matches. This CDR3 region has 12 residues. CDR3 nucleotides: TGTGCCAGCAGCACGAGACAGGGGTCGGCTTTCTTT. Translated: CASSTRQGSAFF.

The chain joins TRBV9 to TRBJ2-3; D may be TRBD1 (5 bases). V gave up 0 bases and J gave up 4 bases, with 6 bases separating them. The CDR3 runs 13 residues. In germline, CDR1 is SGDLS, CDR2 YYNGEE. The CDR3 is CASSVGGADTQYF. The CDR3, as DNA: TGTGCCAGCAGCGTAGGGGGCGCAGATACGCAGTATTTT.

This chain joins TRBV6-5 and TRBJ1-3, with D unresolved. The CDR3 length is 15 residues. The V end lost 5 bases, the J end lost 0 bases, and 11 bases lay between the germline ends. Germline CDR1 and CDR2: MNHEY and SVGAGI. CDR3 sequence reads: CASSVGLASGNTIYF. In DNA form, the CDR3 reads TGTGCCAGCAGTGTGGGCTTGGCCTCTGGAAACACCATATATTTT.

The chain is built from TRBV5-3 and TRBJ2-1; 8 positions agree with TRBD1. TRBV5-3 is given ORF status, its function remaining uncertain. J lost 10 bases, V lost 0 bases, and 15 bases had no gene match. There are 17 residues in the CDR3. In DNA form, the CDR3 reads TGTGCCAGAAGCTTGGACAGGGGGAGCCGAACCGGAGTGGAGCAGTTCTTC. This codes for CARSLDRGSRTGVEQFF.

This chain joins TRBV29-1 and TRBJ2-7, with D perhaps TRBD2 (5 bases). There are 10 residues in the CDR3. Trimming pared 4 bases from V and 9 bases from J, leaving 10 bases between. Germline lookup yields CDR1 SQVTM and CDR2 ANQGSEA. The CDR3 here is CSVGEAGQYF. The CDR3 DNA is TGCAGCGTTGGTGAGGCGGGGCAGTACTTC.

The V call is TRBV25-1, the J call TRBJ2-1, with D possibly TRBD2 on 5 matching bases. Per the germline V gene, CDR1 is MGHDK and CDR2 is SYGVNS. The CDR3 sequence is 15 residues long. Trimming cost V 7 bases and J 6 bases, with 19 bases left between them. The DNA of the CDR3 is TGTGCCAGCACCCCCGAAGGAGGAACGGTCAATGAGCAGTTCTTC. Its protein product is CASTPEGGTVNEQFF.

J is TRBJ2-1 and V is TRBV11-1; 11 bases align to TRBD2. This CDR3 has 15 amino acids. Germline lookup yields CDR1 SGHAT and CDR2 FQDESV (reference sequence). The junction had 4 bases not matched to a gene; V was cut back by 3 bases and J by 6 bases. CDR3 DNA: TGTGCCAGCAGCTTTCTAGCGGGAGGTAGCAATGAGCAGTTCTTC. This sequence encodes CASSFLAGGSNEQFF.

This clone was observed a few times. The gene calls are TRBV7-2 and TRBJ2-7, with a weak D call TRBD1 (6 bases). V was clipped by 3 bases and J by 9 bases, with 9 bases between them. The CDR3 is 11 amino acids. Germline CDR1 and CDR2: SGHTA and FQGNSA. CDR3 amino acids: CASSLGAGQYF. As DNA, the CDR3 is TGTGCCAGCAGCTTGGGGGCAGGGCAGTACTTC.

The CDR3 reads CASSARQGPSGNTIYF. The CDR3 bases are TGTGCCAGCAGCGCTAGACAGGGGCCCTCTGGAAACACCATATATTTT. The genes are TRBV5-4 and TRBJ1-3, with 8 bases identical to TRBD1. V trimming: 4 bases; J trimming: 0 bases; junction bases outside the gene matches: 6. This CDR3 spans 16 amino acids. The germline CDR1 and CDR2 sequences are SGHNT and YYREEE (reference sequence).

J is TRBJ2-7 and V is TRBV7-8, with D perhaps TRBD1 (5 bases). Germline V gene lookup returns CDR1 SGHVS and CDR2 FQNEAQ. V shed 1 base and J shed 0 bases, with 22 bases lying between them. This CDR3 is 19 amino acids long. CDR3 DNA: TGTGCCAGCAGCTTAGAAAGTTGGAGCCTGGGGCCGATCTCCTACGAGCAGTACTTC. It yields the protein CASSLESWSLGPISYEQYF.

V gene TRBV7-9 combines with J gene TRBJ2-4, with 7 bases lining up with TRBD1. V gave up 5 bases and J gave up 5 bases; unmatched junction bases: 9. CDR1 SEHNR and CDR2 FQNEAQ come from the germline V gene (reference sequence). The CDR3 has 15 amino acids. The CDR3 nucleotides read TGTGCCAGCAGCAGTAACAGGGGAACGGAAAACATTCAGTACTTC. Translating it yields CASSSNRGTENIQYF.

This clone was recorded only once. The chain is built from TRBV28 and TRBJ1-4; 7 nucleotides agree with TRBD1. Trimming removed 7 bases from V and 8 bases from J; junction bases left unmatched: 13. CDR1 is MDHEN, CDR2 SYDVKM, per germline. The CDR3 totals 15 residues. The CDR3, as DNA: TGTGCCAGCAAGCTCGGGACAGTCCCTTGGGAAAAACTGTTTTTT. Translated: CASKLGTVPWEKLFF.

The chain links TRBV4-3 to TRBJ2-7; D is perhaps TRBD1 (6 bases). Trimming removed 0 bases from V and 6 bases from J, with 21 bases in between. Germline CDR1 and CDR2: LGHNA and YSLEER. The CDR3 sequence is 17 residues long. In DNA, the CDR3 is TGCGCCAGCAGCCAAGATAGGGTGGGAACAGGGTTGGGCGAGCAGTACTTC. The encoded protein is CASSQDRVGTGLGEQYF.

The rearrangement links TRBV27 to TRBJ2-7, with 10 bases lining up with TRBD1. In germline, CDR1 is MNHEY, CDR2 SMNVEV (reference sequence). CDR3 length: 15 amino acids. J gave up 0 bases and V 7 bases, and 6 bases lay outside the gene matches. The chain's CDR3 is CASKPGQGISYEQYF. The CDR3 DNA reads as TGTGCCAGCAAACCGGGACAGGGGATCTCCTACGAGCAGTACTTC.

This chain uses TRBV18 with TRBJ2-3; D is uncertain. CDR3 length: 13 amino acids. Trimming cost V 0 bases and J 6 bases, with 7 bases left between them. The germline V gene encodes CDR1 KGHSH and CDR2 LQKENI. CDR3 in DNA: TGTGCCAGCTCACCACCCTTTCTGGATACGCAGTATTTT. It specifies CASSPPFLDTQYF.

V is TRBV10-2 and J is TRBJ1-5, with 10 positions matching TRBD1. Germline V lookup: CDR1 WSHSY, CDR2 SAAADI. Unmatched junction bases numbered 4, after V lost 2 bases and J lost 6 bases. The CDR3 covers 15 residues. CDR3 amino acids: CASSEGQGGGQPQHF. The CDR3 nucleotides are TGCGCCAGCAGTGAGGGACAGGGGGGTGGTCAGCCCCAGCATTTT.